Given below is one T cell receptor beta chain in context. Autoimmune disease history or systemic immunosuppression meant exclusion. The data were taken from a study of OX40 agonist ivuxolimab in advanced cancers. In the study overall: People who had prior anti-PD-1, anti-PD-L1 or anti-CTLA-4 therapy could take part, and under 50% had some. Three partial responders included one hepatocellular carcinoma patient and two cutaneous melanoma patients.

This CDR3 is 15 amino acids long. Trimming removed 6 bases at V and 7 bases at J, with 19 bases between. Germline V gene lookup returns CDR1 ENHRY and CDR2 SYGVKD. The assay was immunoSEQ multiplex PCR, and TCRdb's table has in-frame clones only and misses some. The sample has 90,000 to 150,000 clones, roughly nine tenths seen once. The chain is built from TRBV10-3 and TRBJ2-1; no clear D gene. The sequence came from an adult with an advanced solid tumor such as melanoma, head and neck, liver or kidney cancer. This sample comprised CD4+ or CD8+ T cells sorted from blood, obtained in a trial of the OX40 agonist ivuxolimab. The CDR3 protein is CAIRDPRTPLNEQFF. CDR3 sequence (DNA): TGTGCCATCAGAGACCCTCGCACTCCCTTAAATGAGCAGTTCTTC.